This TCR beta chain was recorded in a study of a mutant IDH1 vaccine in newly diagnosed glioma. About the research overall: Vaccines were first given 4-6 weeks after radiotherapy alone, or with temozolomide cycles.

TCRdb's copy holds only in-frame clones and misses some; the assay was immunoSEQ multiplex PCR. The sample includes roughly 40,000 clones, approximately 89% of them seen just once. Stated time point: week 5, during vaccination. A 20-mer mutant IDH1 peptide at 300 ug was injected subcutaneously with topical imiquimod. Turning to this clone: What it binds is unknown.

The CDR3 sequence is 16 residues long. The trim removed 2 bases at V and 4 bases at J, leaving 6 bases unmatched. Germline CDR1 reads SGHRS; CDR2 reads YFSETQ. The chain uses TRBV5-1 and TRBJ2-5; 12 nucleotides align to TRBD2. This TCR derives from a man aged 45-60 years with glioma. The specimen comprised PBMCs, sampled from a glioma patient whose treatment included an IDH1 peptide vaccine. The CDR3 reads CASSFQGLAGRETQYF. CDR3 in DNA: TGCGCCAGCAGCTTCCAAGGACTAGCGGGACGAGAGACCCAGTACTTC.